This T cell receptor beta chain appears in the sequencing data of a study of T cell repertoires in cytomegalovirus infection. MiXCR, run by TCRdb on the reads, gives a single entry per CDR3 protein. Of some 680,000 distinct CDR3 sequences in the sample, roughly a third were seen once. In the case of this clonotype: Its antigen is still unknown.

Study-wide results and limits: Summed frequency of shared TCR beta families picked out CMV carriers who also had the relevant HLA.

Sequenced: PBMCs. The TCR originated in a human donor in good health (CMV status not recorded). Some clones in this sample may be carry-over from other donors' samples.

CDR3 DNA sequence: TGTGCCAGCAGCGTAATGGGCGGGGTCGGCTACACCTTC. The encoded protein is CASSVMGGVGYTF. The chain is built from TRBV9 and TRBJ1-2, with D hard to call. The ends were cut back, 1 base at V and 8 bases at J, with 12 bases in the middle. The CDR3 sequence is 13 residues long. The germline gives CDR1 SGDLS, CDR2 YYNGEE.